The TCR beta chain described here comes from a study of CD8+ T cells in alopecia areata (dated 2018 in TCRdb). Some background on the complete study: Treated patients were enrolled in an open-label pilot trial of oral tofacitinib, 5 to 10 mg twice daily, for moderate-to-severe alopecia areata. Tofacitinib was administered for 6 to 18 months, and 6 months of follow-up off drug were then conducted to assess delayed response and recurrence. Disease severity in treated patients was measured with the SALT score, which quantifies the percentage of affected scalp surface area. The study used high-throughput TCRbeta sequencing to examine T cell clonal expansion in alopecia areata, in both the C3H/HeJ mouse model and human patients. RNA was obtained with the PAXgene miRNA kit for fixed scalp, the miRNeasy kit for PBMCs, and the RNeasy kit for mouse skin. Biopsies were taken from tofacitinib-treated patients at baseline and at 4 and 24 weeks of treatment, and a later scalp biopsy was taken in several of the tofacitinib-treated patients. TCRbeta CDR3 regions were amplified by immunoSEQ multiplex PCR using 35 Vbeta forward and 13 Jbeta reverse primers. Scalp tissue and sorted CD4+ and CD8+ peripheral blood T cells from patchy and totalis/universalis alopecia areata patients and from healthy controls were covered by human TCRbeta sequencing. Scalp clonality was compared among normal scalp (n=4), patchy alopecia areata scalp (n=8), and alopecia totalis/universalis scalp (n=8). Broad study findings and their caveats: Shared TCR sequences between patients were less evident than in mice, which may be partly attributable to HLA diversity in the patient population. The treated cohort was small, with a single nonresponder, so links between baseline CD8+ expansion and response need larger studies. Compared with normal scalp, lesional scalp had higher clonality and more expanded CD8+ clones, particularly in alopecia totalis/universalis, a pattern that suggests antigenic drive. Tofacitinib significantly decreased scalp clonality and the number of expanded CD8+ clones among the top 100 scalp clones. Unlike mouse skin, where gammadelta T cells dominate, normal human skin contains resident alphabeta T cells that get sequenced too, which complicates analysis of the scalp TCR repertoire. Many expanded lesional clones were found to persist in scalp and blood during tofacitinib treatment, and relapse after treatment cessation may be partly explained by this persistence.

The time point label for this specimen denotes: around 4 weeks on oral tofacitinib. Reading the label with the study, this specimen's treatment or condition is: oral pan-JAK inhibitor, 5-10 mg twice daily. Lesional scalp punch biopsies and peripheral blood were obtained from alopecia areata patients. PBMCs were separated by density centrifugation and stained for CD3, CD4 and CD8, after which CD4+ and CD8+ T cells were sorted on a FACSAria. Regarding this clone: The antigen it binds to is not known. Base qualities are not at hand, and no much larger clone is one base apart. The sample holds other DNA sequences that translate to the same CDR3.

The library was obtained by the immunoSEQ multiplex PCR assay. RNA was extracted from all samples and reverse transcribed into cDNA, which served as template for TCR sequencing. First-strand cDNA was synthesized with SuperScript III using a 2:1 mix of oligo-dT and random hexamers. A synthetic immune receptor repertoire was used to gauge amplification bias, and whatever bias remained was removed computationally. On the study's bioinformatics: Raw reads were preprocessed to remove errors, and CDR3 was defined by IMGT conventions from the conserved cysteine to phenylalanine. To get clonality, Shannon entropy was normalized by log2 of the number of productive unique TCRs and the result was subtracted from 1. Scalp TCRbeta sequences were cross-referenced with sorted blood CD4 and CD8 repertoires so that the CD4 or CD8 identity of scalp clones could be inferred. TCRdb took over this immuneACCESS table, retaining in-frame rearrangements with V and J assigned. Such tables are incomplete; in checked studies, under half of the missing clones stem from an unresolved V gene, and the remainder is unexplained. D and trimming were read from the DNA, whereas the V and J calls and clone size are those reported in that table. This sample comprises fewer than 250,000 clones, 50% to 60% of them detected only once. The ten largest clonotypes hold about 0.65% of the sample.

This TCR was recovered from a human donor with alopecia areata. The specimen was CD4+ T cells sorted from blood, collected at week 4, from a patient treated with tofacitinib.

The CDR3 sequence is CASSRTGGSYEQYF. The base sequence is TGCGCCAGCAGCCGAACAGGGGGCTCCTACGAGCAGTACTTC. The receptor chain draws on TRBV5-1 and TRBJ2-7, with 8 bases matching TRBD1. Unmatched junction bases come to 3, with V trimmed by 4 bases and J by 0 bases. From the cysteine through the phenylalanine, the CDR3 covers 14 amino acids. Just CDR3 DNA is preserved here, 42 bases in frame from base 1. The germline V gene gives CDR1 as SGHRS and CDR2 as YFSETQ.